The 21 T cell receptor beta chains below all came from one sample that was sequenced in a study of T-cell memory formation after mild COVID-19 (dated by TCRdb to the early 2020s). The method behind the library was 5' RACE. Sequencing was carried out with an Illumina NovaSeq 6000. TCRdb applied fastp at Q25 and MiXCR to the public reads, then kept only in-frame beta chains. One record per CDR3 amino acid sequence lists the most common genes and DNA. This sample holds about 160,000 distinct CDR3 sequences; roughly 30% were observed only once. The leading ten clones occupy more than 10% of the sample. Sequencing input: PBMCs or a T cell subset sorted from them (not recorded which). The receptors shown here come from an adult woman who had mild COVID-19 (a few samples of this study predate the infection). The sample titles of this study are shuffled in the database, so cell type and time point are left out; the donor was told from shared clones.

This clonotype was seen ten or more times. V and J are TRBV12-3 or TRBV12-4 and TRBJ2-1; 9 bases map to TRBD2. The CDR3 contains 20 residues. V was clipped by 4 bases and J by 3 bases; unmatched bases: 19. The CDR3 DNA reads as TGTGCCAGCAGTTCACATAGCGGGGGTACACTATATAAAGTCTACAATGAGCAGTTCTTC. Translated: CASSSHSGGTLYKVYNEQFF.

V usage is TRBV12-3 or TRBV12-4 and J usage is TRBJ1-1; unclear D gene. This CDR3 region has 16 residues. The V gene lost 3 bases and the J gene lost 6 bases, with 20 bases spanning the gap. CDR3 DNA: TGTGCCAGCAGTTTCCATGCCCTCAGTAGTGGGGCTGAAGCTTTCTTT. Translation gives CASSFHALSSGAEAFF.

This clonotype was observed a handful of times. This chain connects TRBV20-1 to TRBJ2-1; tentatively, D is TRBD1 or TRBD2 (5 bases each). CDR1 and CDR2 (germline): DFQATT, SNEGSKA (reference sequence). The germline V and J ends were trimmed by 1 base and 8 bases, with 12 bases remaining between them. The length of the CDR3 is 13 residues. CDR3 DNA: TGCAGTGCTAGAGCGGGACCCGGGGATGAGCAGTTCTTC. Its protein product is CSARAGPGDEQFF.

This chain connects TRBV12-3 or TRBV12-4 to TRBJ2-1; possible D gene TRBD2, 7 bases. The CDR3 is 13 residues long. V dropped 4 bases and J dropped 6 bases, with 10 bases sitting between them. The CDR3 spells CASSWGGGNEQFF. The CDR3 region has the DNA TGTGCCAGCAGTTGGGGAGGGGGCAATGAGCAGTTCTTC.

V gene TRBV20-1 combines with J gene TRBJ2-2; D call uncertain. Germline CDR1 and CDR2: DFQATT and SNEGSKA (reference sequence). CDR3 length: 13 amino acids. V shed 3 bases and J shed 2 bases, with 7 bases lying between them. The CDR3 loop reads CSARSDNTGELFF. The CDR3 DNA reads TGCAGTGCTAGGTCGGATAACACCGGGGAGCTGTTTTTT.

V is TRBV12-3 or TRBV12-4 and J is TRBJ2-7; 13 bases agree with TRBD2. V lost 6 bases to trimming and J lost 4 bases; unmatched junction nucleotides: 6. The CDR3 runs 15 residues. For the CDR3, the DNA is TGTGCCAGCAGGGAAGGACTAGCGGGGGCATACGAGCAGTACTTC. This gives the protein CASREGLAGAYEQYF.

The chain is built from TRBV19 and TRBJ1-4; the match to TRBD1 covers 7 bases. The germline CDR1 and CDR2 sequences are LNHDA and SQIVND (reference sequence). This CDR3 comprises 15 residues. V shed 4 bases, J shed 4 bases, and the junction held 6 bases outside the gene matches. The CDR3 here is CASSTPTGLNEKLFF. The DNA of the CDR3 is TGTGCCAGTAGTACCCCGACAGGGCTTAATGAAAAACTGTTTTTT.

The V gene is TRBV7-9, the J gene TRBJ2-4; the match to TRBD2 covers 7 bases. This CDR3 has 14 amino acids. Trimming removed 6 bases from V and 8 bases from J; junction bases left unmatched: 10. Germline loops: CDR1 SEHNR, CDR2 FQNEAQ (reference sequence). The CDR3 protein is CASRSILREDIQYF. CDR3 coding DNA: TGTGCCAGCAGATCAATTTTACGGGAGGACATTCAGTACTTC.

This rearrangement joins TRBV4-1 to TRBJ2-3; D remains ambiguous. The CDR3 has 15 amino acids. Germline values: CDR1 MGHRA, CDR2 YSYEKL. Between the trimmed V and J ends, which lost 4 bases and 3 bases, there was a span of 14 bases. The CDR3 DNA follows: TGCGCCAGCAGCCCGTGGGTGATCGGGACAGATACGCAGTATTTT. The encoded protein is CASSPWVIGTDTQYF.

The table lists this clonotype with a count of one. The chain uses TRBV5-1 and TRBJ2-1, with TRBD1 matching 8 bases. Germline V gives CDR1 SGHRS, CDR2 YFSETQ. The CDR3 spans 14 residues. V was clipped by 0 bases and J by 8 bases; unmatched bases: 4. The chain's CDR3 is CASSLGTGLDEQFF. The CDR3 coding sequence is TGCGCCAGCAGCTTGGGGACAGGGTTAGATGAGCAGTTCTTC.

CDR3 sequence (DNA): TGCGCCAGCAGCTTGGCTTCGGGAGCTGGAAACACCATATATTTT. Its protein is CASSLASGAGNTIYF. V gene TRBV5-1 combines with J gene TRBJ1-3; unclear D gene. V lost 0 bases, J lost 2 bases, and 9 bases lay in between. CDR1 is SGHRS and CDR2 is YFSETQ in the germline V gene. This CDR3 comprises 15 residues.

This clonotype came up a few times. Mismatch with germline at one junction end may stem from a read error. The chain joins TRBV5-1 to TRBJ2-3; TRBD2 aligns across 8 bases. CDR3 length: 15 amino acids. CDR1 and CDR2 from the germline V gene are SGHRS and YFSETQ. CDR3 region: CASSLSGGSTDTQYF. DNA of the CDR3: TGCGCCAGCAGCTTGAGCGGGGGCTCCACAGATACTCAGTATTTT.

The sample holds one count of this clonotype. The rearrangement links TRBV27 to TRBJ1-5; possible D gene TRBD1, 6 bases. V gave up 6 bases and J gave up 5 bases, with 23 bases separating them. Germline CDR1 MNHEY, CDR2 SMNVEV (reference sequence). The CDR3 runs to 17 residues. CDR3 sequence reads: CASRAGTTWGWDQPQHF. CDR3 coding DNA: TGTGCCAGCAGAGCCGGGACAACGTGGGGGTGGGATCAGCCCCAGCATTTT.

In this sample, this clonotype turned up a few times. V usage is TRBV23-1 and J usage is TRBJ1-1, with 7 bases aligning to TRBD1. TRBV23-1 is reported as an ORF; its role is uncertain. Trimming cost V 7 bases and J 2 bases; bases outside gene matches: 7. The CDR3 contains 14 residues. In DNA, the CDR3 is TGCGCCAGCAACCAACAGGGGCCAAACACTGAAGCTTTCTTT. Encoded protein: CASNQQGPNTEAFF.

A few counts support this clonotype. The genes are TRBV4-1 and TRBJ2-7, with D unclear. V dropped 1 base and J dropped 0 bases, with 10 bases sitting between them. CDR3 length equals 15 residues. Germline assignment: CDR1 MGHRA and CDR2 YSYEKL. The CDR3 sequence: CASSQVVGSSYEQYF. CDR3 in DNA: TGCGCCAGCAGCCAAGTCGTGGGGTCCTCCTACGAGCAGTACTTC.

The rearrangement joins TRBV29-1 to TRBJ2-2; D could derive from TRBD1 or TRBD2 (6 bases each). Trimming took off 2 bases at V and 1 base at J, with 8 bases between the two ends. CDR1 and CDR2 (germline): SQVTM, ANQGSEA. The CDR3 loop spans 14 amino acids. The DNA for the CDR3 is TGCAGCGTTGAAAAGGGGGGGAACACCGGGGAGCTGTTTTTT. It codes for CSVEKGGNTGELFF.

This clonotype was seen only a few times. The chain joins TRBV20-1 to TRBJ2-5; D is ambiguous. The germline V gene has CDR1 DFQATT and CDR2 SNEGSKA (reference sequence). V lost 3 bases and J lost 0, with 14 bases in between. The CDR3 loop spans 15 amino acids. CDR3 region: CSASGSNLDQETQYF. CDR3 coding DNA: TGCAGTGCTAGTGGGTCTAATCTTGACCAAGAGACCCAGTACTTC.

The rearrangement joins TRBV7-3 to TRBJ2-2; 7 nucleotides match TRBD2. The CDR3 is 14 residues long. V was clipped by 8 bases and J by 6 bases; unmatched bases: 9. Germline CDR1 is SGHTA and CDR2 is FQGTGA. Written as DNA, the CDR3 is TGTGCCAGCCGGGACTACCTGACCGCCGGGGAGCTGTTTTTT. It encodes CASRDYLTAGELFF.

The J gene is TRBJ1-1, the V gene TRBV7-9; tentatively, D is TRBD1 (6 bases). Trimming took 5 bases from V and 2 from J, leaving 12 bases between them. Germline V lookup: CDR1 SEHNR, CDR2 FQNEAQ (reference sequence). The CDR3 extends over 14 amino acids. Here the CDR3 reads CASSPRGFNTEAFF. The CDR3 nucleotides read TGTGCCAGCAGCCCCAGGGGTTTTAACACTGAAGCTTTCTTT. Filled out from reference TRBV7-9 and TRBJ1-1, the complete variable domain reads DTGVSQNPRHKITKRGQNVTFRCDPISEHNRLYWYRQTLGQGPEFLTYFQNEAQLEKSRLLSDRFSAERPKGSFSTLEIQRTEQGDSAMYLCASSPRGFNTEAFFGQGTRLTVV.

The chain uses TRBV7-2 and TRBJ2-4; 12 nucleotides line up with TRBD2. The CDR3 spans 18 residues. V was clipped by 5 bases and J by 0 bases; unmatched bases: 8. Germline CDR1 is SGHTA and CDR2 is FQGNSA. The CDR3 region is CASSPLLAGGPAKNIQYF. CDR3 sequence (DNA): TGTGCCAGCAGCCCCCTGCTAGCGGGAGGGCCAGCCAAAAACATTCAGTACTTC.

V and J are TRBV5-5 and TRBJ1-1; a weak D match, TRBD1 (6 bases). The CDR3 length is 13 residues. V was pared by 2 bases and J by 7 bases, with 12 bases between. Germline V lookup: CDR1 SGHKS, CDR2 YYEKEE (reference sequence). The DNA for the CDR3 is TGTGCCAGCAGCTTAGTCGACAGGCTTGAAGCTTTCTTT. Its translation: CASSLVDRLEAFF.